This is a list of T cell receptor beta chains from one sample in a study of shared clonotypes between healthy human individuals. TCRdb's table, derived via immunoSEQ multiplex PCR, lists solely in-frame clones and lacks some. The data hold 90,000 to 120,000 clones, with over 65% observed a single time. Sequences were obtained from memory CD8+ T cells sorted from blood. Receptors originate from a woman in her thirties in good health. The CDR3 runs from the conserved cysteine through the conserved F or W. D genes are given only for firm matches. A clone size is listed for some rows: how often the clone was seen (once, few, many), or a class if it is expanded.

j_call v_call d_call clone_size cdr3_nt cdr3_aa
TRBJ2-3 TRBV19 . . TGTGCCAGTAGTCAACGGACAGCTAGCACAGATACGCAGTATTTT CASSQRTASTDTQYF
TRBJ1-5 TRBV7-8 . . TGTGCCAGCAGCTCACAGGGACATCAGCCCCAGCATTTT CASSSQGHQPQHF
TRBJ2-6 TRBV4-2 . once TGTGCCAGCAGCTGGGGGACCCATGTCCTGACTTTC CASSWGTHVLTF
TRBJ2-7 TRBV5-1 TRBD2 . TGCGCCAGCAGCCCTAGGACTAGCGGAAATCCCTACGAGCAGTACTTC CASSPRTSGNPYEQYF
TRBJ2-3 TRBV7-6 . few TGTGCCAGCAGCGGGGGCTTCACAGATACGCAGTATTTT CASSGGFTDTQYF
TRBJ2-7 TRBV6-1 . . TGTGCCAGCAGTGGTCGGACAGAGAGCTACGAGCAGTACTTC CASSGRTESYEQYF
TRBJ2-7 TRBV6-6 . . TGTGCCAGCAGCCAGGACCCCTACGAGCAGTACTTC CASSQDPYEQYF
TRBJ2-1 TRBV6-4 . few TGTGCCAGCAGTGCTTCCAGAGAATACAATGAGCAGTTCTTC CASSASREYNEQFF
TRBJ2-7 TRBV29-1 . . TGCAGCGTCATGTCGGGACACACCTACGAGCAGTACTTC CSVMSGHTYEQYF
TRBJ1-4 TRBV6-1 . . TGTGCCAGCAGCGAAACTGGGGACACTGAAAAACTGTTTTTT CASSETGDTEKLFF
TRBJ1-6 TRBV7-9 TRBD1 . TGTGCCAGCAGCCCACAGACAGGGGTTGTCGTCGTCCACTTT CASSPQTGVVVVHF
TRBJ2-2 TRBV7-6 TRBD2 . TGTGCCAGCAGCTTAAACGTACTAGCGGGAGGGCCGAGCGGGGAGCTGTTTTTT CASSLNVLAGGPSGELFF
TRBJ2-7 TRBV5-1 TRBD2 . TGCGCCAGCAGCTTGGCTCTAGCGGGAGGGCCTCCCTACGAGCAGTACTTC CASSLALAGGPPYEQYF
TRBJ2-1 TRBV29-1 TRBD2 few TGCAGCGCACTAGCGGGTGAGCAGTTCTTC CSALAGEQFF
TRBJ2-4 TRBV7-9 . . TGTGCCAGCAGCTTAGTGGGGCCCCAAAACATTCAGTACTTC CASSLVGPQNIQYF
TRBJ2-2 TRBV6-1 . . TGTGCCAGTTGCAGGGGGGAGACCGGGGAGCTGTTTTTT CASCRGETGELFF
TRBJ2-5 TRBV15 . . TGTGCCACCAGCAGAGACGGGGAGCCGGCAGAGACCCAGTACTTC CATSRDGEPAETQYF
TRBJ1-1 TRBV14 . . TGTGCCAGCGGGCTCAGGGGTCTGAACACTGAAGCTTTCTTT CASGLRGLNTEAFF
TRBJ1-5 TRBV6-1 . . TGTGCCAGCAGTGAAGCCCTAGGTGGGAGCAATCAGCCCCAGCATTTT CASSEALGGSNQPQHF
TRBJ2-7 TRBV5-4 . many TGTGCCAGCAGCAGTCACCGGGACTCTAGCTCCTACGAGCAGTACTTC CASSSHRDSSSYEQYF
TRBJ2-1 TRBV5-1 . . TGCGCCAGCAGCCTTGACAGTCACTCCTACAATGAGCAGTTCTTC CASSLDSHSYNEQFF
TRBJ2-7 TRBV28 TRBD1 . TGTGCCATCGCGATCCGGGACAGGGTCTACGAGCAGTACTTC CAIAIRDRVYEQYF
TRBJ2-3 TRBV11-2 . . TGTGCCAGCAGCCGTTCTACAGATACGCAGTATTTT CASSRSTDTQYF
TRBJ2-3 TRBV6-4 . few TGTGCCAGCAGTGATGGGGACTCACATACGCAGTATTTT CASSDGDSHTQYF
TRBJ2-7 TRBV19 TRBD1 . TGTGCCAGTACGAGGACAGGGGGGTCCTACGAGCAGTACTTC CASTRTGGSYEQYF
TRBJ1-1 TRBV7-9 . . TGTGCCAGCAGCTTAGCGGGGGAAGCTTTCTTT CASSLAGEAFF
TRBJ1-1 TRBV5-4 . . TGTGCCAGCAGCCTGCACGGCATGTCGAACACTGAAGCTTTCTTT CASSLHGMSNTEAFF
TRBJ2-7 TRBV6-4 TRBD1 many TGTGCCAGCAGTGAGGGACAGGGGGGCTCCTACGAGCAGTACTTC CASSEGQGGSYEQYF
TRBJ1-1 TRBV19 . few TGTGCCAGTAGTATTTGGGGGGCCGACACTGAAGCTTTCTTT CASSIWGADTEAFF
TRBJ2-1 TRBV28 . . TGTGCCAGCAGTCCTCCCTGGACGCTTACTGAGCAGTTCTTC CASSPPWTLTEQFF
TRBJ2-1 TRBV14 TRBD1 . TGTGCCAGCAGCCAAGGGACAGGGACGTTGCAGTTCTTC CASSQGTGTLQFF
TRBJ2-3 TRBV13 . . TGTGCCAGCAGCTTAATCACGTTGAATACGCAGTATTTT CASSLITLNTQYF
TRBJ2-1 TRBV7-6 . few TGTGCCAGCAGCTCCGGGACTTCTAGCTCCTACAATGAGCAGTTCTTC CASSSGTSSSYNEQFF
TRBJ2-1 TRBV7-9 TRBD2 few TGTGCCAGCAGCATGCCGGGACTAGCGTTCAATGAGCAGTTCTTC CASSMPGLAFNEQFF
TRBJ1-4 TRBV2 . . TGTGCCAGCAGTGAGTTAGAAAAACTGTTTTTT CASSELEKLFF
TRBJ1-1 TRBV14 . once TGTGCCAGCAGCCAAGATCGGGCAGATCTCCAATATGAAGCTTTCTTT CASSQDRADLQYEAFF
TRBJ2-3 TRBV19 . many TGTGCCAGTACAGGGGATCTGGTATCAGATACGCAGTATTTT CASTGDLVSDTQYF
TRBJ1-1 TRBV5-1 . . TGCGCCAGCAGCGCGGTTGGGGGATACACTGAAGCTTTCTTT CASSAVGGYTEAFF
TRBJ2-7 TRBV29-1 . . TGCAGCGTTGTGGGTACCTACGAGCAGTACTTC CSVVGTYEQYF
TRBJ2-7 TRBV7-2 . . TGTGCCAGCAGCCCCTGGGGCGGGGAACCCCTTTACGAGCAGTACTTC CASSPWGGEPLYEQYF
TRBJ2-7 TRBV10-3 TRBD2 many TGTGCCAGCAGGCCGGGACTAGCGGGACGCTACGAGCAGTACTTC CASRPGLAGRYEQYF
TRBJ1-3 TRBV11-2 . . TGTGCCAGCAGCTCGAGGACAGTCACCTCTGGAAACACCATATATTTT CASSSRTVTSGNTIYF
TRBJ2-2 TRBV2 . few TGTGCCAGCAGTGAATATTTGCGGCCTCCTCAAAGCGACACCGGGGAGCTGTTTTTT CASSEYLRPPQSDTGELFF
TRBJ1-1 TRBV6-1 . . TGTGCCAGCAGTGGGCGGGGAGGAACCACTGAAGCTTTCTTT CASSGRGGTTEAFF
TRBJ2-7 TRBV4-1 . . TGCGCCAGCAGCCTCGCTGGTATTGGGGACGAGCAGTACTTC CASSLAGIGDEQYF
TRBJ1-5 TRBV9 . . TGTGCCAGCAGCTCAGGGCACAATCAGCCCCAGCATTTT CASSSGHNQPQHF
TRBJ2-2 TRBV5-1 TRBD2 . TGCGCCAGCCACCCCAGCGGGATAGGCACCGGGGAGCTGTTTTTT CASHPSGIGTGELFF
TRBJ1-3 TRBV7-6 TRBD1 . TGTGCCAGCAGCGCCGGGACAGGGGTCACTGGAAACACCATATATTTT CASSAGTGVTGNTIYF
TRBJ1-1 TRBV7-9 . . TGTGCCAGCAGCTTATTAGGCAGCACTGAAGCTTTCTTT CASSLLGSTEAFF
TRBJ2-4 TRBV5-6 TRBD2 . TGTGCCAGCAGCTTGATCCGGGAGGGCATTCAGTACTTC CASSLIREGIQYF
TRBJ2-4 TRBV2 . . TGTGCCAGCAGGATACAGGGCGCAGCCAAAAACATTCAGTACTTC CASRIQGAAKNIQYF